Presented here are 23 T cell receptor beta chains from one specimen sequenced in a study of T-cell reconstitution after alpha-beta-depleted transplantation in children. Construction of the TCRbeta library involved unique molecular identifiers. TCRdb used MiXCR to reprocess the PCR reads, holding one entry per CDR3 protein. The sample contains about 610,000 distinct CDR3 sequences, about 10% of which appear only once. The sequences come from PBMCs from the stem cell graft donor, collected from the stem cell graft. All receptors derive from a human donor who donated a stem cell graft to a child with acute myeloid leukemia.

This chain joins TRBV29-1 and TRBJ2-7; D might be TRBD1 (5 bases). The CDR3 has 12 amino acids. CDR1 is SQVTM, CDR2 ANQGSEA, per germline. Trimming removed 0 bases at V and 6 bases at J, with 9 bases between. The CDR3 DNA sequence: TGCAGCGTTGAAGATCAGGGTCGCGAGCAGTACTTC. Protein sequence: CSVEDQGREQYF.

This clonotype occurred once. The rearrangement joins TRBV7-9 to TRBJ1-4; D possibly corresponds to TRBD1 (5 bases). The germline CDR1 and CDR2 sequences are SEHNR and FQNEAQ (reference sequence). The V and J ends lost 7 bases and 8 bases respectively, with 11 bases between them. The CDR3 runs 12 residues. This CDR3 reads CASTQGVEKLFF. The CDR3 DNA reads TGTGCCAGCACCCAGGGAGTCGAAAAACTGTTTTTT.

The genes are TRBV20-1 and TRBJ2-7, with 12 bases identical to TRBD2. The germline V gene has CDR1 DFQATT and CDR2 SNEGSKA (reference sequence). The CDR3 spans 14 residues. The ends lost 4 bases at V and 7 bases at J; junction bases unmatched: 8. CDR3 sequence (DNA): TGCAGTGCTACCCCTAGCGGGAGGGCCTTAGAGCAGTACTTC. The encoded protein is CSATPSGRALEQYF.

The table lists this clonotype with many counts. The chain joins TRBV6-4 to TRBJ1-1; D is undetermined. Germline CDR1 reads MRHNA; CDR2 reads SNTAGT. Trimming took off 5 bases at V and 4 bases at J, with 11 bases between the two ends. This CDR3 is 13 amino acids long. The CDR3 protein is CASSRSVGTEAFF. The CDR3 bases are TGTGCCAGCAGTCGATCCGTCGGCACTGAAGCTTTCTTT.

This clonotype came up a few times. This chain joins TRBV4-3 and TRBJ1-5; D is possibly TRBD1 (6 bases). Germline-derived CDR1 and CDR2 are LGHNA and YSLEER. Trimming cost V 0 bases and J 5 bases, with 14 bases left between them. The CDR3 sequence is 16 residues long. The CDR3 sequence: CASSQDWSGDYQPQHF. The CDR3 region has the DNA TGCGCCAGCAGCCAAGATTGGTCAGGGGACTATCAGCCCCAGCATTTT.

The rearrangement links TRBV2 to TRBJ2-7; TRBD1 matches 7 bases. J gave up 6 bases and V 0 bases, and 2 bases lay outside the gene matches. In germline, CDR1 is SNHLY, CDR2 FYNNEI. The CDR3 runs 13 residues. The CDR3 bases are TGTGCCAGCAGTGAAGCGGCAGGGGGCGAGCAGTACTTC. Its translation is CASSEAAGGEQYF. Together with reference TRBV2 and TRBJ2-7, the CDR3 gives the full variable domain: EPEVTQTPSHQVTQMGQEVILRCVPISNHLYFYWYRQILGQKVEFLVSFYNNEISEKSEIFDDQFSVERPDGSNFTLKIRSTKLEDSAMYFCASSEAAGGEQYFGPGTRLTVT.

The table lists this clonotype with a few counts. The V and J genes are TRBV4-2 and TRBJ2-5; 12 nucleotides agree with TRBD2. Germline V gene data show CDR1 as LGHNA and CDR2 as YNFKEQ. Germline trimming cut 2 bases from V and 9 bases from J; bases unmatched to any gene: 13. The CDR3 is 17 amino acids. The CDR3 loop is CASSQPAGTSGSGAQYF. In DNA, the CDR3 is TGTGCCAGCAGCCAACCCGCGGGGACTAGCGGGTCGGGGGCCCAGTACTTC.

Of note for this clonotype: One end of the junction is discordant with germline, which a read error may explain. The V call is TRBV20-1, the J call TRBJ2-7; TRBD1 aligns across 9 bases. CDR1 DFQATT and CDR2 SNEGSKA come from the germline V gene (reference sequence). This CDR3 region has 17 residues. Written as DNA, the CDR3 is TGCTGTGCTAGAGACAAATACCGGGACAGGGAAACCTACGAGCAGTACTTC. It encodes CCARDKYRDRETYEQYF.

This clonotype was counted only a few times. The chain recombines TRBV9 with TRBJ1-3; possible D gene TRBD1, 5 bases. With 0 bases removed from V and 2 bases from J, the gap between germline ends came to 9 bases. Per germline, CDR1 SGDLS and CDR2 YYNGEE. The CDR3 sequence is 15 residues long. In DNA, the CDR3 is TGTGCCAGCAGCGTAGGCGGGACGGCTGGAAACACCATATATTTT. Protein sequence: CASSVGGTAGNTIYF.

The V call is TRBV28, the J call TRBJ2-7; D call uncertain. The germline V gene has CDR1 MDHEN and CDR2 SYDVKM. CDR3 length: 14 amino acids. V gave up 2 bases and J gave up 0 bases, with 8 bases separating them. The CDR3 sequence is CASSLDTASYEQYF. The CDR3 bases are TGTGCCAGCAGTTTAGATACTGCCTCCTACGAGCAGTACTTC.

The chain has TRBV15 and TRBJ2-2, with 14 bases lining up with TRBD2. Germline trimming cut 1 base from V and 6 bases from J; bases unmatched to any gene: 10. Germline V gene sequence: CDR1 LNHNV, CDR2 YYDKDF (reference sequence). The CDR3 totals 19 residues. DNA of the CDR3: TGTGCCACCAGCAGAGCCCCGGGACTAGCGGGAGTGTGGGCCGGGGAGCTGTTTTTT. This sequence encodes CATSRAPGLAGVWAGELFF.

This clonotype has a handful of counts. This chain connects TRBV10-3 to TRBJ1-6; no definite D call. From germline, CDR1 is ENHRY and CDR2 SYGVKD. Trimming removed 7 bases at V and 8 bases at J, with 24 bases between. The CDR3 spans 17 residues. This chain's CDR3 is CAIKDDIGSAIHSPLHF. For the CDR3, the DNA is TGTGCCATCAAAGACGATATTGGCTCGGCAATTCATTCACCCCTCCACTTT.

CDR3 DNA: TGCAGCCCCCTACGCGGGAGTGGCCCAGATACGCAGTATTTT. Translating gives CSPLRGSGPDTQYF. The chain recombines TRBV20-1 with TRBJ2-3, with 7 positions matching TRBD2. Germline V gene sequence: CDR1 DFQATT, CDR2 SNEGSKA (reference sequence). The length of the CDR3 is 14 residues.

This clonotype has a handful of counts. The rearrangement joins TRBV20-1 to TRBJ2-7, with D unresolved. The V gene lost 6 bases and the J gene lost 3 bases, with 24 bases spanning the gap. The CDR3 is 16 residues long. Germline assignment: CDR1 DFQATT and CDR2 SNEGSKA (reference sequence). This CDR3 is CSADRLSDGRYYEQYF. CDR3 in DNA: TGCAGTGCAGACCGATTATCGGACGGGCGGTACTACGAGCAGTACTTC.

This clonotype was seen a handful of times. In DNA form, the CDR3 reads TGTGCCAGCAGCCAGGGGACTAGCGGGAGGGGGGTTCAGTTCTTC. Translation: CASSQGTSGRGVQFF. The chain combines TRBV12-3 or TRBV12-4 with TRBJ2-1, with 16 bases identical to TRBD2. The V segment lost 6 bases and the J segment 13 bases; nucleotides outside the gene matches: 9. CDR3 length equals 15 residues.

The V and J genes are TRBV6-2 or TRBV6-3 and TRBJ2-1; tentative D call: TRBD1 (6 bases). V lost 2 bases and J 7 bases, leaving 15 bases between the germline ends. Germline CDR1 is MNHEY and CDR2 is SVGEGT. This CDR3 region has 15 residues. The CDR3 sequence: CASSYGKQRGNEQFF. CDR3 sequence (DNA): TGTGCCAGCAGTTACGGGAAACAGAGGGGGAATGAGCAGTTCTTC.

The V call is TRBV28, the J call TRBJ2-7; D ambiguous. The ends were cut back, 3 bases at V and 2 bases at J, with 8 bases in the middle. CDR1 and CDR2 from the germline V gene are MDHEN and SYDVKM. CDR3 length equals 13 residues. In DNA, the CDR3 is TGTGCCAGCAGTTTTAGGATTCCCTACGAGCAGTACTTC. Residues: CASSFRIPYEQYF.

A few counts support this clonotype. This sequence joins TRBV20-1 and TRBJ1-1; D remains ambiguous. V gave up 6 bases and J gave up 1 base, with 9 bases separating them. This CDR3 spans 12 amino acids. CDR1 is DFQATT and CDR2 is SNEGSKA in the germline V gene (reference sequence). The CDR3 DNA reads as TGCAGTGCCCACCCCACGAACACTGAAGCTTTCTTT. Translation gives CSAHPTNTEAFF.

A single count supports this clonotype. A read error may account for a junction end that differs from germline. The chain recombines TRBV11-2 with TRBJ2-7; tentatively, D is TRBD2 (5 bases). The CDR3 sequence is 13 residues long. The germline CDR1 and CDR2 sequences are SGHAT and FQNNGV. DNA of the CDR3: TGTGCCAGCAGACTGAGACGGACTTACGAGCAGAACTTC. It translates to CASRLRRTYEQNF.

This clonotype occurred many times. V gene TRBV6-1 combines with J gene TRBJ2-7; D could derive from TRBD1 or TRBD2 (6 bases each). V was cut by 6 bases and J by 4 bases, with 16 bases left in between. Germline CDR1 is MNHNS and CDR2 is SASEGT. The CDR3 is made up of 14 amino acids. The CDR3 DNA reads as TGTGCCAGCAGCAAGGGACACGGAGGGTACGAGCAGTACTTC. Translation: CASSKGHGGYEQYF.

As for this clonotype: The CDR3 carries no conserved terminal phenylalanine or tryptophan, so it likely arises from a read error. V gene TRBV9 combines with J gene TRBJ2-1, with TRBD2 as a possible D gene (6 bases). V was clipped by 3 bases and J by 13 bases, with 14 bases between them. Germline-derived CDR1 and CDR2 are SGDLS and YYNGEE. The CDR3 runs to 12 residues. In nucleotides, the CDR3 is TGTGCCAGCAGCGGGGGGAGGCATCCCCAGTTCTCC. Residues: CASSGGRHPQFS.

The sample holds a few counts of this clonotype. The chain has TRBV7-2 and TRBJ2-7; TRBD1 matches at 10 bases. This CDR3 comprises 16 residues. Trimming took 2 bases from V and 1 from J; bases not matched to a gene: 5. CDR1 is SGHTA, CDR2 FQGNSA, per germline. The CDR3 DNA follows: TGTGCCAGCAGCTTACCGGGACAGGGGCTATCCTACGAGCAGTACTTC. As protein: CASSLPGQGLSYEQYF.

The sample holds a few counts of this clonotype. The V gene is TRBV5-1, the J gene TRBJ1-3; no firm D call. Trimming took off 4 bases at V and 0 bases at J, with 11 bases between the two ends. The CDR3 loop spans 15 amino acids. The V gene's germline CDR1 is SGHRS and CDR2 YFSETQ. This chain's CDR3 is CASSADPSSGNTIYF. The CDR3 DNA is TGCGCCAGCAGCGCCGACCCGAGCTCTGGAAACACCATATATTTT.